The entry below gives a single T cell receptor beta chain sequence along with its context. As yet, its antigen is unknown. Every donor gave approximately 10 milliliters of peripheral blood. Total RNA extracted from each sample amounted to at least 5.5 micrograms. This sample is drawn from a study of blood T cells in healthy people across ages. Findings and caveats of the study: The study regarded diversity estimates from one million T cells as underestimates.

For the second PCR, which ran for 7 to 11 cycles, a sample-barcoded 5' primer and a J-beta primer mix were used. Tagging of each cDNA molecule was performed by a template-switch adaptor with 12 random nucleotides. In TCRdb, the 5' RACE reads were re-called with MiXCR into one record per CDR3 protein. The sample lists 600,000 to 800,000 distinct CDR3 sequences; approximately 52% were seen once. The sequenced material came from blood. The clonotype comes from a woman over 75 in good health.

DNA for the CDR3: TGTGCCAGCAGTTTACGGACTAGCGGGAGTACCTACGAGCAGTACTTC. Protein sequence: CASSLRTSGSTYEQYF. The chain uses TRBV28 and TRBJ2-7, with 13 nucleotides matching TRBD2. The CDR3 has 16 residues. Losses at the gene ends were 2 bases for V and 2 bases for J; bases not matched to a gene: 3. From germline, CDR1 is MDHEN and CDR2 SYDVKM.